This T cell receptor beta chain was obtained from a study of Ad26.COV2.S vaccination and SARS-CoV-2 variants. As for treatment: approximately 18 received Ad26.COV2.S at low or high dose, single or two shots; roughly five received placebo; per-sample allocation not given. Day 63 after the first vaccine or placebo injection was the time point for sampling. An Ad26 vector carrying the Wuhan-strain SARS-CoV-2 spike served as the vaccine. Study-wide results and limits: Reportedly, after vaccination the spike-specific CD8+ and CD4+ T cell responses displayed substantial breadth.

The CDR3 covers 14 residues. Germline lookup yields CDR1 SGHAT and CDR2 FQNNGV. V shed 6 bases, J shed 3 bases, and the junction held 4 bases outside the gene matches. Only in-frame clones appear in the TCRdb table, and some are missing; sequencing was by immunoSEQ multiplex PCR. The table records approximately 240,000 clones, approximately 88% of them present only once. A remark on this clone: Its antigen is not known. A much larger clone lies a single base off, so this may be a read error.

This specimen was peripheral blood, taken in a trial of Ad26.COV2.S vaccine versus placebo. The clonotype originates from a person between 18 and 65 years old who received the Ad26.COV2.S COVID-19 vaccine or a placebo. The rearrangement uses TRBV11-2 and TRBJ2-3; 9 nucleotides line up with TRBD1. The CDR3 loop reads CASSPTGGTDTQYF. CDR3 in DNA: TGTGCCAGCAGTCCGACAGGGGGAACAGATACGCAGTATTTT.